The rows below give T cell receptor beta chains drawn from one sample of a study of cytomegalovirus exposure and HLA in healthy donors. The table came from immunoSEQ multiplex PCR; TCRdb's copy has only in-frame clones and leaves some out. The data show approximately 140,000 clones, with 79% seen just once and around 6.3% held by the top ten. Sequencing was done on a sample of PBMCs. The receptor source for this set is a man over 45 in good health and CMV-seropositive. CDR3s include the opening cysteine and the closing phenylalanine or tryptophan. A D gene is named only where the DNA matches it firmly. Only part of the rows carry a size: once, few, many, or a class if the clone is expanded.

abundance: NA; d_gene: TRBD2; j_gene: TRBJ2-1; v_gene: TRBV2; CDR3nt: TGTGCCAGCAGTGAGCAGCGGGGAGGCGATGAGCAGTTCTTC; CDR3aa: CASSEQRGGDEQFF
abundance: few; d_gene: NA; j_gene: TRBJ2-2; v_gene: TRBV27; CDR3nt: TGTGCCAGCAGTTTTTCCCCGGTCGAGGTTGGGGAGCTGTTTTTT; CDR3aa: CASSFSPVEVGELFF
abundance: NA; d_gene: TRBD2; j_gene: TRBJ2-1; v_gene: TRBV5-1; CDR3nt: TGCGCCAGTAGCCCTAGCGGGAGGCCCCACAATGAGCAGTTCTTC; CDR3aa: CASSPSGRPHNEQFF
abundance: once; d_gene: NA; j_gene: TRBJ1-6; v_gene: TRBV10-2; CDR3nt: TGCGCCAGCAGTACAGCCTCCGATTATAATTCACCCCTCCACTTT; CDR3aa: CASSTASDYNSPLHF
abundance: NA; d_gene: NA; j_gene: TRBJ2-3; v_gene: TRBV5-1; CDR3nt: TGCGCCAGCAGCACAAGGGGGAGTACCACAGATACGCAGTATTTT; CDR3aa: CASSTRGSTTDTQYF
abundance: NA; d_gene: NA; j_gene: TRBJ1-4; v_gene: TRBV10-3; CDR3nt: TGTGCCATCAGTGGGTCGGCGAGGGATAGTGAAAAACTGTTTTTT; CDR3aa: CAISGSARDSEKLFF
abundance: NA; d_gene: TRBD2; j_gene: TRBJ2-5; v_gene: TRBV18; CDR3nt: TGTGCCAGCTCACCGCTCCCTGGGAGGGATCGAGAGACCCAGTACTTC; CDR3aa: CASSPLPGRDRETQYF
abundance: NA; d_gene: TRBD2; j_gene: TRBJ2-3; v_gene: TRBV7-9; CDR3nt: TGTGCCAGCAGCCGCTATGGCGGGAGGGTCGGCACAGATACGCAGTATTTT; CDR3aa: CASSRYGGRVGTDTQYF
abundance: NA; d_gene: TRBD2; j_gene: TRBJ2-1; v_gene: TRBV9; CDR3nt: TGTGCCAGCAGCCATACCCAGGCTAGCGGGGGATTCTCCTACAATGAGCAGTTCTTC; CDR3aa: CASSHTQASGGFSYNEQFF
abundance: NA; d_gene: NA; j_gene: TRBJ2-7; v_gene: TRBV7-8; CDR3nt: TGTGCCAGCAGCTTATCGGGCTACGAGCAGTACTTC; CDR3aa: CASSLSGYEQYF
abundance: NA; d_gene: NA; j_gene: TRBJ2-7; v_gene: TRBV15; CDR3nt: TGTGCCACCCGGGGGAGGACCCACTACGAGCAGTACTTC; CDR3aa: CATRGRTHYEQYF